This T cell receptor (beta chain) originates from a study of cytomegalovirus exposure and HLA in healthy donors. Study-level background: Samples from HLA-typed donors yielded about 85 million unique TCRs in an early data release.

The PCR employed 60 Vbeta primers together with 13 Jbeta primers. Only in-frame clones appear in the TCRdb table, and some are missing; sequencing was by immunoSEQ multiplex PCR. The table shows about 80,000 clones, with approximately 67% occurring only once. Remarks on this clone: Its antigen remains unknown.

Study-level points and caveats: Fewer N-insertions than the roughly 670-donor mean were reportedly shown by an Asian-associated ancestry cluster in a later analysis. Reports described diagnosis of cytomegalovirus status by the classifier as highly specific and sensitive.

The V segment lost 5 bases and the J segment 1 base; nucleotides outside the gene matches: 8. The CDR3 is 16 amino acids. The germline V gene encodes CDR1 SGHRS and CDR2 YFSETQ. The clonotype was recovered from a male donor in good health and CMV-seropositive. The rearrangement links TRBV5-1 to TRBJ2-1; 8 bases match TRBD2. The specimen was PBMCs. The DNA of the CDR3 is TGCGCCAGCAGTTGGGGACTAGGGGGATCCTACAATGAGCAGTTCTTC. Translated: CASSWGLGGSYNEQFF. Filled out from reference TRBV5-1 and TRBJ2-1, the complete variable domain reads KAGVTQTPRYLIKTRGQQVTLSCSPISGHRSVSWYQQTPGQGLQFLFEYFSETQRNKGNFPGRFSGRQFSNSRSEMNVSTLELGDSALYLCASSWGLGGSYNEQFFGPGTRLTVL.